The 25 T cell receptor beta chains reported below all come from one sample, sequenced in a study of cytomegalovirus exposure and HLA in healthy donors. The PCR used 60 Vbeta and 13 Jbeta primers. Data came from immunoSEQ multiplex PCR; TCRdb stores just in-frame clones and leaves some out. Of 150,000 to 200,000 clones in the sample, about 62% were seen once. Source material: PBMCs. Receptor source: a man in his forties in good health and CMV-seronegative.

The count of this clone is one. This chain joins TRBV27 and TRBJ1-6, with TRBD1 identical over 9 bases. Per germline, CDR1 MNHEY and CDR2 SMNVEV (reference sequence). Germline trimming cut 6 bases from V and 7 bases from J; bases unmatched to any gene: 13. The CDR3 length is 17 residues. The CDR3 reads CASRTRLTGGSNSPLHF. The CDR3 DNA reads TGTGCCAGCAGGACGAGATTGACAGGGGGATCCAATTCACCCCTCCACTTT.

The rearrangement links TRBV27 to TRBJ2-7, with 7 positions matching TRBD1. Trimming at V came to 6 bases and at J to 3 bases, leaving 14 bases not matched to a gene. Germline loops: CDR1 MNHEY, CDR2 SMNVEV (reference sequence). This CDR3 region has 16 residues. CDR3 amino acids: CASSNETGANFYEQYF. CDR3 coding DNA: TGTGCCAGCAGCAACGAAACAGGGGCCAACTTCTACGAGCAGTACTTC.

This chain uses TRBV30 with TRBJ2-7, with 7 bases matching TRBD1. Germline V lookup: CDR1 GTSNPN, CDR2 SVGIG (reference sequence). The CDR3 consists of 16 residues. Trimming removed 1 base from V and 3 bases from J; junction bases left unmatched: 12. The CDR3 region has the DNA TGTGCCTGGAGTGCCCACAGGGGACCGGTCCTCTACGAGCAGTACTTC. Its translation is CAWSAHRGPVLYEQYF.

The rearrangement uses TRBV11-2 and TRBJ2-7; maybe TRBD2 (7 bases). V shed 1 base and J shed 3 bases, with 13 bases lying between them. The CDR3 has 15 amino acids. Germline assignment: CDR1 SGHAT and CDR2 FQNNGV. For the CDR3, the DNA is TGTGCCAGCAGCTTAGTTGCGGGGGCCCTCTACGAGCAGTACTTC. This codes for CASSLVAGALYEQYF.

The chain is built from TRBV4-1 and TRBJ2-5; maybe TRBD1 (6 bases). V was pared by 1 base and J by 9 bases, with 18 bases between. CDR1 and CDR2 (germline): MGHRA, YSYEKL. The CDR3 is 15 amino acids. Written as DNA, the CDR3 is TGCGCCAGCAGCCAAGGAAACGGACCCAAGGGGGCCCAGTACTTC. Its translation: CASSQGNGPKGAQYF.

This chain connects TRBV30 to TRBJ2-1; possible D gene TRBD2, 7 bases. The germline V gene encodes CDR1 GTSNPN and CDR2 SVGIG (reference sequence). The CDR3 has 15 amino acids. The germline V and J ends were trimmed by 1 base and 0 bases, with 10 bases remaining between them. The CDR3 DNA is TGTGCCTGGAGTGGGGGAGGGGGCTCCTACAATGAGCAGTTCTTC. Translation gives CAWSGGGGSYNEQFF.

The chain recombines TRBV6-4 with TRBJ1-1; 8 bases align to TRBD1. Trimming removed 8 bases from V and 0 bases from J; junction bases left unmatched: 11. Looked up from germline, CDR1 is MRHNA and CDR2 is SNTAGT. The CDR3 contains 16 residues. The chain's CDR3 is CASPETGGLMNTEAFF. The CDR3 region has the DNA TGTGCCAGCCCGGAAACAGGGGGACTTATGAACACTGAAGCTTTCTTT.

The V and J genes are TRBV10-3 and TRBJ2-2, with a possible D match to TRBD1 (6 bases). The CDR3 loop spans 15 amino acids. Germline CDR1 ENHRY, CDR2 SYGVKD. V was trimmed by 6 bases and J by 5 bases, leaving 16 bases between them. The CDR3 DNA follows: TGTGCCATCAGCCAAACGACAGGATTAACCGGGGAGCTGTTTTTT. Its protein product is CAISQTTGLTGELFF.

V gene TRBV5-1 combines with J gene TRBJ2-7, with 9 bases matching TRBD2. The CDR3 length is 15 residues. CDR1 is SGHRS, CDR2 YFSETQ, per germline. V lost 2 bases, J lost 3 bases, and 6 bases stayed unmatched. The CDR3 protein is CASSLIAGANYEQYF. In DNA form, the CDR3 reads TGCGCCAGCAGCTTAATAGCGGGAGCGAACTACGAGCAGTACTTC.

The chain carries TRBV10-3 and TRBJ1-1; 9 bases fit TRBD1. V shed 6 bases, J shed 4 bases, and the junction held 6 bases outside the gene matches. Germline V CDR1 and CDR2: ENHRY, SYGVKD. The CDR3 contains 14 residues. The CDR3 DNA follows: TGTGCCATCAGCAGGACAGGGGAGGTCACTGAAGCTTTCTTT. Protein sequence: CAISRTGEVTEAFF.

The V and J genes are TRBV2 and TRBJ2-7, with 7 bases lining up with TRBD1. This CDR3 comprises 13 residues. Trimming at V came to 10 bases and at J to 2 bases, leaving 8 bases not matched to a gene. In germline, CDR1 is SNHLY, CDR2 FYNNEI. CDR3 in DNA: TGTGCCACACGGACAGGTCTTGCCTACGAGCAGTACTTC. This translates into CATRTGLAYEQYF.

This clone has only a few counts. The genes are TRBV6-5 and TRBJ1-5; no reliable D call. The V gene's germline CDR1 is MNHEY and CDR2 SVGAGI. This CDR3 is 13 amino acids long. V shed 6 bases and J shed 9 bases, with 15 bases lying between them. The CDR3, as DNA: TGTGCCAGCAGATTTACGGAGGAGGCGCCCCAGCATTTT. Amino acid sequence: CASRFTEEAPQHF.

The CDR3 here is CASSPWTGSMDTEAFF. CDR3 in DNA: TGTGCCAGCAGTCCCTGGACAGGGTCTATGGACACTGAAGCTTTCTTT. The chain combines TRBV27 with TRBJ1-1; 8 bases align to TRBD1. V lost 5 bases to trimming and J lost 3 bases; unmatched junction nucleotides: 11. This CDR3 spans 16 amino acids. CDR1 and CDR2 from the germline V gene are MNHEY and SMNVEV (reference sequence).

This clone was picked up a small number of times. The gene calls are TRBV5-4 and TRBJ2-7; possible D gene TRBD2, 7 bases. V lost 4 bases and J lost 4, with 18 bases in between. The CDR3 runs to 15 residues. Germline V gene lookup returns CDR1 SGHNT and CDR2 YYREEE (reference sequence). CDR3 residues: CASSPGGRELYEQYF. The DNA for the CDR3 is TGTGCCAGCAGCCCCGGGGGGCGGGAGTTGTACGAGCAGTACTTC.

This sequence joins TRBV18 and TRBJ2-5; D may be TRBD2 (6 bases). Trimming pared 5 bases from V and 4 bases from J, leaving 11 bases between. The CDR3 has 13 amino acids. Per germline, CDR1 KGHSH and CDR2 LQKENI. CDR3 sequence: CASSSTRVETQYF. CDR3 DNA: TGTGCCAGCTCATCGACTAGGGTAGAGACCCAGTACTTC. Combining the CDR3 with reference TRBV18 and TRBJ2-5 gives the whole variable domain NAGVMQNPRHLVRRRGQEARLRCSPMKGHSHVYWYRQLPEEGLKFMVYLQKENIIDESGMPKERFSAEFPKEGPSILRIQQVVRGDSAAYFCASSSTRVETQYFGPGTRLLVL.

The CDR3, as DNA: TGTGCCAGCAGCTCCGCCGGGACAGGGTTCCGGAATGAGCAGTTCTTC. Translated: CASSSAGTGFRNEQFF. The chain combines TRBV7-2 with TRBJ2-1, with 9 bases aligning to TRBD1. CDR1 and CDR2 from the germline V gene are SGHTA and FQGNSA. V lost 4 bases and J lost 7; bases outside the gene matches: 11. The CDR3 runs to 16 residues. Filled out from reference TRBV7-2 and TRBJ2-1, the complete variable domain reads GAGVSQSPSNKVTEKGKDVELRCDPISGHTALYWYRQSLGQGLEFLIYFQGNSAPDKSGLPSDRFSAERTGGSVSTLTIQRTQQEDSAVYLCASSSAGTGFRNEQFFGPGTRLTVL.

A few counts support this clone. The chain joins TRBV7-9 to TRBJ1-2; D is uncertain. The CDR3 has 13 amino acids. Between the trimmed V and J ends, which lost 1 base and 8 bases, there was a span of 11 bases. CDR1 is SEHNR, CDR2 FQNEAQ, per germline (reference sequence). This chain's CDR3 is CASSLDPTLGYTF. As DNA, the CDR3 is TGTGCCAGCAGCTTAGACCCGACTTTGGGCTACACCTTC.

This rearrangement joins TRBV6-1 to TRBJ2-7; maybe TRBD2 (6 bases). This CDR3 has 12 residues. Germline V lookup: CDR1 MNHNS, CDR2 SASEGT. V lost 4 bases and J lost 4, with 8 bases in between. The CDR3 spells CASSGRGYEQYF. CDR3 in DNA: TGTGCCAGCAGTGGGCGGGGATACGAGCAGTACTTC.

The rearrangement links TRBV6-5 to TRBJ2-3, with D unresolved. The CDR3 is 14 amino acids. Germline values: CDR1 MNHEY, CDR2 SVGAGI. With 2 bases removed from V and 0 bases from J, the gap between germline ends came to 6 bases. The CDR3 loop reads CASSYTESTDTQYF. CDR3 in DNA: TGTGCCAGCAGTTACACGGAGAGCACAGATACGCAGTATTTT.

CDR3 DNA sequence: TGTGCCAGCAGCTTAGCAGGAGGGGCTCCTGAAGCTTTCTTT. Its protein product is CASSLAGGAPEAFF. This sequence joins TRBV7-9 and TRBJ1-1, with D possibly TRBD1 on 5 matching bases. Germline V CDR1 and CDR2: SEHNR, FQNEAQ (reference sequence). CDR3 length equals 14 residues. Trimming left V 0 bases short and J 6 bases short, with 11 bases between.

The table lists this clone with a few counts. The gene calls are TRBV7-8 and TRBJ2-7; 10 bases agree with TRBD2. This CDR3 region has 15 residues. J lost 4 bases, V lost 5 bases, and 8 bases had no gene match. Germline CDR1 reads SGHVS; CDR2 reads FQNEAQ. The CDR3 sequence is CASSTTSGEPYEQYF. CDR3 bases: TGTGCCAGCAGCACCACTAGCGGGGAGCCATACGAGCAGTACTTC.

In nucleotides, the CDR3 is TGTGCCAGCAGCCCCACCCCTAGCCTAGACTACAATGAGCAGTTCTTC. Its protein product is CASSPTPSLDYNEQFF. The chain carries TRBV4-2 and TRBJ2-1; D is possibly TRBD2 (5 bases). With 4 bases removed from V and 3 bases from J, the gap between germline ends came to 16 bases. This CDR3 has 16 amino acids. Germline assignment: CDR1 LGHNA and CDR2 YNFKEQ.

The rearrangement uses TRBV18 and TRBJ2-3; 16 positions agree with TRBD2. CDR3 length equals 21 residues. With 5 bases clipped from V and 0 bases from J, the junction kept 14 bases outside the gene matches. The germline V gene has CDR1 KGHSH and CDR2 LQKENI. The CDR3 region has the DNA TGTGCCAGCTCAACCAGCCGGCCGGGACTAGCGGGAGGGCCTAGCACAGATACGCAGTATTTT. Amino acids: CASSTSRPGLAGGPSTDTQYF.

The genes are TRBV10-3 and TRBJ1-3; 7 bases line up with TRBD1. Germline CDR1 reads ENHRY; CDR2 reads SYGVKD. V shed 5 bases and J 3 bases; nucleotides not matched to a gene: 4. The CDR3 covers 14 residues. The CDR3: CAISYDRVGNTIYF. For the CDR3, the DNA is TGTGCCATCAGTTACGACAGGGTTGGAAACACCATATATTTT.

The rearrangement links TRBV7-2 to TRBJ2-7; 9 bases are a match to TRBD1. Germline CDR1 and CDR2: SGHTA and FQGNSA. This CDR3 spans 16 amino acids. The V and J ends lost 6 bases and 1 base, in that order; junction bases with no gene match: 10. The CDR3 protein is CASSPGYRGPSYEQYF. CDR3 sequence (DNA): TGTGCCAGCAGTCCCGGCTACAGGGGGCCTTCCTACGAGCAGTACTTC. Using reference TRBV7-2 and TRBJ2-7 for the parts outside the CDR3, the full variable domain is GAGVSQSPSNKVTEKGKDVELRCDPISGHTALYWYRQSLGQGLEFLIYFQGNSAPDKSGLPSDRFSAERTGGSVSTLTIQRTQQEDSAVYLCASSPGYRGPSYEQYFGPGTRLTVT.